This T cell receptor (beta chain) was identified during a study of radiation and T cells in renal cell carcinoma. Sequencing was performed with immunoSEQ multiplex PCR; in TCRdb, only in-frame clones are kept and a portion is missing. The table lists tens of thousands of clones, approximately 82% of them singletons. Time point defined: blood 4 weeks post-SBRT, at nephrectomy. Treatment of the sample: 15 Gy SBRT to primary tumor, nephrectomy 4 weeks later. Trimming took 4 bases from V and 7 from J; bases not matched to a gene: 8. This CDR3 comprises 17 residues. CDR1 is SGHAT and CDR2 is FQNNGV in the germline V gene.

The chain recombines TRBV11-2 with TRBJ2-1; 15 nucleotides agree with TRBD2. The sequences come from blood, collected from a patient whose treatment included radiotherapy and nephrectomy. This TCR was recovered from a woman aged 55-70 years with renal cell carcinoma. CDR3 sequence (DNA): TGTGCCAGCAGCTCCCTCAGGACTAGCGGGAGGGGGAATGAGCAGTTCTTC. It encodes CASSSLRTSGRGNEQFF.